These 18 T cell receptor beta chains originate from one sample sequenced in a study of Tregs in tolerant kidney transplant recipients. Clones were sequenced by immunoSEQ multiplex PCR, and TCRdb holds only the in-frame ones, with some missing. Counted here are about 83,000 clones, 95% to 98% occurring once; the ten biggest clones make up 0.55% to 0.6%. This sample comprised CD4+ T cells from blood, obtained before the transplant. The receptors were sampled from a human donor who received a combined kidney and bone marrow transplant.

This rearrangement joins TRBV19 to TRBJ2-1; 8 bases match TRBD2. This CDR3 has 17 amino acids. Germline V gene data show CDR1 as LNHDA and CDR2 as SQIVND (reference sequence). V lost 5 bases, J lost 2 bases, and 11 bases stayed unmatched. The chain's CDR3 is CASSSRGAGEPYNEQFF. The CDR3 DNA reads TGTGCCAGTAGTTCCCGCGGAGCGGGAGAACCCTACAATGAGCAGTTCTTC.

This chain uses TRBV5-4 with TRBJ1-2; possibly TRBD1 for D (6 bases). The V end lost 9 bases, the J end lost 8 bases, and 29 bases lay between the germline ends. The CDR3 has 16 residues. Germline CDR1 reads SGHNT; CDR2 reads YYREEE (reference sequence). The DNA for the CDR3 is TGTGCCACCGATGTGGGGGCTGAAGTGGATTGGTTCGGCTACACCTTC. Translating gives CATDVGAEVDWFGYTF.

The chain carries TRBV11-2 and TRBJ1-3; D might be TRBD1 (5 bases). The CDR3 covers 15 residues. Germline V lookup: CDR1 SGHAT, CDR2 FQNNGV. The V end lost 5 bases, the J end lost 1 base, and 12 bases lay between the germline ends. The CDR3 region is CASSVNRGSGNTIYF. DNA for the CDR3: TGTGCCAGCAGCGTCAACCGGGGGTCTGGAAACACCATATATTTT.

V and J are TRBV9 and TRBJ1-3; 7 bases match TRBD1. Germline-derived CDR1 and CDR2 are SGDLS and YYNGEE. The CDR3 is 14 residues long. V shed 3 bases and J 4 bases; nucleotides not matched to a gene: 4. The CDR3 DNA reads as TGTGCCAGCAGCGCGACAGGGCCCGGAAACACCATATATTTT. It is translated as CASSATGPGNTIYF.

The chain joins TRBV4-2 to TRBJ2-3; a possible D gene is TRBD2 (5 bases). The germline V and J ends were trimmed by 4 bases and 2 bases, with 7 bases remaining between them. Germline lookup yields CDR1 LGHNA and CDR2 YNFKEQ. The CDR3 contains 13 residues. This chain's CDR3 is CASSPGLTDTQYF. CDR3 nucleotides: TGTGCCAGCAGCCCCGGACTCACAGATACGCAGTATTTT.

This chain uses TRBV11-3 with TRBJ2-3; possible D gene TRBD1, 6 bases. CDR3 length: 15 amino acids. Trimming stripped 4 bases from V and 2 bases from J, with 13 bases between. CDR1 and CDR2 from the germline V gene are SGHNT and YENEEA. Here the CDR3 reads CASSYGQTLTDTQYF. The CDR3 DNA follows: TGTGCCAGCAGCTACGGACAGACCCTCACAGATACGCAGTATTTT.

The chain carries TRBV7-2 and TRBJ2-5; TRBD2 agrees at 8 bases. This CDR3 is 18 amino acids long. The V gene end was trimmed by 4 bases and the J gene end by 0 bases; junction bases not matched to a gene: 13. The germline V gene encodes CDR1 SGHTA and CDR2 FQGNSA. The CDR3 region is CASSSPVGGGGYQETQYF. CDR3 in DNA: TGTGCCAGCAGCTCCCCGGTGGGTGGCGGGGGGTACCAAGAGACCCAGTACTTC.

The chain uses TRBV7-8 and TRBJ1-5; D is unresolved. CDR1 is SGHVS, CDR2 FQNEAQ, per germline. V lost 5 bases, J lost 1 base, and 6 bases lay in between. The CDR3 is 13 residues long. The CDR3 DNA is TGTGCCAGCAGCCCCCTCAGCAATCAGCCCCAGCATTTT. This encodes CASSPLSNQPQHF.

This chain connects TRBV19 to TRBJ2-5; weak D call: TRBD1 (6 bases). Trimming removed 9 bases from V and 1 base from J, with 15 bases in between. The germline CDR1 and CDR2 sequences are LNHDA and SQIVND (reference sequence). The CDR3 length is 14 residues. The CDR3 coding sequence is TGTGCCAGCTCTCTCCGGGACACCCAAGAGACCCAGTACTTC. Its translation is CASSLRDTQETQYF. The full variable domain, in which reference TRBV19 and TRBJ2-5 provide the parts outside the CDR3, is DGGITQSPKYLFRKEGQNVTLSCEQNLNHDAMYWYRQDPGQGLRLIYYSQIVNDFQKGDIAEGYSVSREKKESFPLTVTSAQKNPTAFYLCASSLRDTQETQYFGPGTRLLVL.

The chain carries TRBV12-2 and TRBJ2-1; whether TRBD2, the table's D call, matches the DNA was not checked. TRBV12-2 counts as a pseudogene. This CDR3 region has 20 residues. The CDR3 protein is CASRLELGLAGKSSYNEQFF. Here the CDR3 DNA reads TGTGCAAGTCGCTTAGAGCTGGGGCTAGCGGGAAAGAGCTCCTACAATGAGCAGTTCTTC.

The V and J genes are TRBV4-2 and TRBJ2-1, with a possible D match to TRBD2 (5 bases). Trimming pared 0 bases from V and 10 bases from J, leaving 25 bases between. The CDR3 has 18 residues. The V gene's germline CDR1 is LGHNA and CDR2 YNFKEQ. The CDR3 protein is CASSQDPDLARTLREQFF. The CDR3 DNA follows: TGTGCCAGCAGCCAAGATCCCGATCTAGCTCGCACTTTGAGGGAGCAGTTCTTC.

The gene calls are TRBV19 and TRBJ2-3, with 9 bases matching TRBD1. The CDR3 runs 15 residues. Germline V CDR1 and CDR2: LNHDA, SQIVND (reference sequence). Losses at the gene ends were 6 bases for V and 8 bases for J; bases not matched to a gene: 12. This CDR3 reads CASSQPGQGRGTQYF. DNA of the CDR3: TGTGCCAGTAGCCAGCCGGGACAGGGACGCGGTACGCAGTATTTT.

The chain recombines TRBV7-6 with TRBJ2-7; 10 bases agree with TRBD1. V dropped 4 bases and J dropped 3; count of bases not matched to a gene: 9. In germline, CDR1 is SGHVS, CDR2 FNYEAQ. This CDR3 is built from 16 residues. DNA for the CDR3: TGTGCCAGCAGCTCAGATCGGACAGGGGGAAACTACGAGCAGTACTTC. This gives the protein CASSSDRTGGNYEQYF.

The V and J genes are TRBV5-4 and TRBJ2-7; 9 positions agree with TRBD2. Germline V gene data show CDR1 as SGHNT and CDR2 as YYREEE (reference sequence). After removal of 0 bases from V and 0 bases from J, the junction contained 1 base not matched to a gene. The CDR3 contains 15 residues. The CDR3 DNA reads TGTGCCAGCAGCTTGGGCGGGGGGGCCTCCTACGAGCAGTACTTC. Translated: CASSLGGGASYEQYF. The complete variable domain, with remaining parts taken from reference TRBV5-4 and TRBJ2-7, reads ETGVTQSPTHLIKTRGQQVTLRCSSQSGHNTVSWYQQALGQGPQFIFQYYREEENGRGNFPPRFSGLQFPNYSSELNVNALELDDSALYLCASSLGGGASYEQYFGPGTRLTVT.

The genes are TRBV6-5 and TRBJ2-3; tentatively, D is TRBD1 (6 bases). V shed 8 bases and J shed 5 bases, with 17 bases lying between them. The CDR3 runs 14 residues. The germline gives CDR1 MNHEY, CDR2 SVGAGI. The CDR3 DNA reads as TGTGCCAGCTCGAAGGGGGACGAGAGAGATACGCAGTATTTT. The encoded protein is CASSKGDERDTQYF.

The rearrangement links TRBV19 to TRBJ2-5; TRBD2 matches at 10 bases. The junction had 7 bases not matched to a gene; V was cut back by 5 bases and J by 4 bases. Germline V CDR1 and CDR2: LNHDA, SQIVND (reference sequence). This CDR3 is built from 15 residues. CDR3 region: CASSLEGLALETQYF. CDR3 coding DNA: TGTGCCAGTAGTCTTGAGGGACTAGCGCTAGAGACCCAGTACTTC. Using reference TRBV19 and TRBJ2-5 for the parts outside the CDR3, the full variable domain is DGGITQSPKYLFRKEGQNVTLSCEQNLNHDAMYWYRQDPGQGLRLIYYSQIVNDFQKGDIAEGYSVSREKKESFPLTVTSAQKNPTAFYLCASSLEGLALETQYFGPGTRLLVL.

The genes are TRBV29-1 and TRBJ2-7; TRBD1 matches 7 bases. V was pared by 5 bases and J by 3 bases, with 10 bases of the junction left unmatched. In germline, CDR1 is SQVTM, CDR2 ANQGSEA. The CDR3 is 14 amino acids. This chain's CDR3 is CSVSPGTVYYEQYF. DNA of the CDR3: TGCAGCGTTAGTCCCGGGACAGTTTACTACGAGCAGTACTTC.

This chain connects TRBV6-1 to TRBJ2-7; no clear D. The CDR3 is 12 amino acids. The V end was cut by 1 base, the J end by 6 bases, with 7 bases between. CDR1 is MNHNS and CDR2 is SASEGT in the germline V gene. This CDR3 reads CASSEDIFEQYF. CDR3 nucleotides: TGTGCCAGCAGTGAAGACATATTCGAGCAGTACTTC.